A single sample is the source of the 4 T cell receptor beta chains below, sequenced in a study of cytomegalovirus exposure and HLA in healthy donors. Vbeta (60) and Jbeta (13) primers were used in the PCR. This table comes from immunoSEQ multiplex PCR, and its TCRdb copy is limited to in-frame clones, with some not included. The table records 150,000 to 200,000 clones, around 75% of them present only once. Sequenced material: PBMCs. The receptors derive from a male donor in good health and CMV-seronegative.

The V gene is TRBV30, the J gene TRBJ1-2; 7 bases are a match to TRBD1. The germline CDR1 and CDR2 sequences are GTSNPN and SVGIG (reference sequence). After removal of 1 base from V and 8 bases from J, the junction contained 1 base not matched to a gene. The CDR3 consists of 11 residues. CDR3 protein: CAWSETGGYTF. The CDR3 DNA follows: TGTGCCTGGAGTGAGACAGGGGGCTACACCTTC.

On this clone: Different DNA sequences within this sample yield the same CDR3. V and J are TRBV30 and TRBJ1-5; TRBD1 matches 8 bases. Germline V lookup: CDR1 GTSNPN, CDR2 SVGIG (reference sequence). The CDR3 totals 13 residues. After removal of 5 bases from V and 4 bases from J, the junction contained 4 bases not matched to a gene. CDR3 region: CAWAGQGNQPQHF. Written as DNA, the CDR3 is TGTGCCTGGGCTGGACAGGGAAATCAGCCCCAGCATTTT. Variable domain in full (rest from reference TRBV30 and TRBJ1-5): SQTIHQWPATLVQPVGSPLSLECTVEGTSNPNLYWYRQAAGRGLQLLFYSVGIGQISSEVPQNLSASRPQDRQFILSSKKLLLSDSGFYLCAWAGQGNQPQHFGDGTRLSIL.

This chain joins TRBV6-5 and TRBJ2-7; 10 bases fit TRBD1. Losses at the gene ends were 2 bases for V and 0 bases for J; bases not matched to a gene: 1. The CDR3 sequence is 15 residues long. CDR1 is MNHEY, CDR2 SVGAGI, per germline. This chain's CDR3 is CASSYRTGGSYEQYF. In DNA form, the CDR3 reads TGTGCCAGCAGTTACAGGACAGGGGGCTCCTACGAGCAGTACTTC.

This chain connects TRBV6-5 to TRBJ2-1, with 7 bases matching TRBD2. V shed 8 bases, J shed 6 bases, and the junction held 13 bases outside the gene matches. This CDR3 contains 15 residues. Germline CDR1 and CDR2: MNHEY and SVGAGI. The CDR3 DNA reads as TGTGCCAGCCAGGTGATGGCTAGCGGTATCAATGAGCAGTTCTTC. This sequence encodes CASQVMASGINEQFF.